This is a list of T cell receptor beta chains from one sample in a study of response to subunit inactivated influenza vaccine. One entry per CDR3 protein, called by TCRdb with MiXCR from the RT-PCR reads. Here the sample spans 550,000 to 800,000 distinct CDR3 sequences, about a sixth being singletons. Sequenced material: PBMCs from blood, taken less than 13 days after vaccination. All receptors come from a man in his forties or fifties who received an inactivated influenza vaccine. Each CDR3 is given with its conserved first and last residue. A D gene is named only where the DNA matches it firmly. Expanded clones get a size class; other rows say once, few or many, or leave the size out.

j_call	v_call	d_call	cdr3_length	clone_size	cdr3_nt	cdr3_aa
TRBJ2-3	TRBV7-3	TRBD2	17	.	TGTGCCAGCAGCTTATCAGGGCTAGCGGTGAGCACAGATACGCAGTATTTT	CASSLSGLAVSTDTQYF
TRBJ1-2	TRBV20-1	.	17	.	TGCAGTGCTAGAGATCTTTTGCAACGAACTGCTAACTATGGCTACACCTTC	CSARDLLQRTANYGYTF
TRBJ2-1	TRBV7-9	TRBD2	17	.	TGTGCCAGCAGCGCCTTTTTGGCGGGAGTCTCCTACAATGAGCAGTTCTTC	CASSAFLAGVSYNEQFF
TRBJ2-2	TRBV18	.	14	many	TGTGCCAGCAGCCCCCGGACTGACACCGGGGAGCTGTTTTTT	CASSPRTDTGELFF
TRBJ2-7	TRBV6-1	.	14	.	TGTGCCAGCACCCCGGCGCGTCCCAAATACGAGCAGTACTTC	CASTPARPKYEQYF
TRBJ2-5	TRBV5-1	.	16	.	TGCGCCAGCAGCTTGGAGGGGGGGGTTTTCCAAGAGACCCAGTACTTC	CASSLEGGVFQETQYF
TRBJ2-7	TRBV10-3	TRBD2	14	many	TGTGCCATCAGTGTGGGACTAGCGGTCTACGAGCAGTACTTC	CAISVGLAVYEQYF
TRBJ2-3	TRBV4-2	.	15	few	TGTGCCAGCAGCCAAGGCCATAGCCGGGGGGATACGCAGTATTTT	CASSQGHSRGDTQYF
TRBJ2-3	TRBV18	.	15	few	TGTGCCAGCTCACCAGGGGGATACCGCACAGATACGCAGTATTTT	CASSPGGYRTDTQYF
TRBJ2-1	TRBV12-3/TRBV12-4	.	15	few	TGTGCCAGCAGTTTACCCGGGACGGAGATCAATGAGCAGTTCTTC	CASSLPGTEINEQFF
TRBJ2-7	TRBV20-1	TRBD2	13	.	TGCAGTGCTATGGGACTAGGATTTTACGAGCAGTACTTC	CSAMGLGFYEQYF
TRBJ2-2	TRBV20-1	TRBD1	13	few	TGCAGTGCTAGTGGCAGGGGGACCGGGGAGCTGTTTTTT	CSASGRGTGELFF
TRBJ1-3	TRBV4-1	.	14	.	TGCGCCAGCAAGACAACTAGCTCTGGAAACACCATATATTTT	CASKTTSSGNTIYF
TRBJ2-7	TRBV27	.	13	many	TGTGCCAGCAGTTATGGGACGTTCTACGAGCAGTACTTC	CASSYGTFYEQYF
TRBJ2-5	TRBV7-7	TRBD2	15	many	TGTGCTAGCAGCTTAGGACTAGCGGGGAAAGAGACCCAGTACTTC	CASSLGLAGKETQYF
TRBJ2-3	TRBV4-3	.	16	.	TGCGCCAGCAGCCAAAGGTGGGGAGGCGACACAGATACGCAGTATTTT	CASSQRWGGDTDTQYF
TRBJ2-1	TRBV10-3	TRBD2	15	few	TGTGCCATCAGCTCCGGGACTAGCGGGTACAATGAGCAGTTCTTC	CAISSGTSGYNEQFF
TRBJ2-5	TRBV5-5	TRBD2	15	.	TGTGCCAGCAGCATACCGGGACTAGCATTGGAGACCCAGTACTTC	CASSIPGLALETQYF
TRBJ2-1	TRBV9	.	16	.	TGTGCCAGCAGCGTAGTAGGACTAAATATCCGGGATGAGCAGTTCTTC	CASSVVGLNIRDEQFF
TRBJ2-3	TRBV7-9	TRBD1	16	few	TGTGCCAGCAGCCTCCCCGGACAGGCCAGCACAGATACGCAGTATTTT	CASSLPGQASTDTQYF
TRBJ2-1	TRBV7-9	TRBD2	16	few	TGTGCCAGCAGCGGCCCCGGGACTAGACTTATGGCTGAGCAGTTCTTC	CASSGPGTRLMAEQFF
TRBJ2-7	TRBV7-9	.	12	once	TGTGCCAGCAGCCGCGGGGTCTCCGAGCAGTACTTC	CASSRGVSEQYF
TRBJ2-5	TRBV20-1	TRBD2	15	.	TGCAGTGCTAGGGTGGGACTAGCGGTCGGTGAGACCCAGTACTTC	CSARVGLAVGETQYF
TRBJ2-7	TRBV6-1	TRBD1	14	many	TGTGCCAGCAATGAAGGGGGCAATGGTTACGAGCAGTACTTC	CASNEGGNGYEQYF
TRBJ2-2	TRBV5-1	TRBD2	18	.	TGCGCCAGCAGAGGAGGGGGCCTAGCGGGAGGAGGAACCGGGGAGCTGTTTTTT	CASRGGGLAGGGTGELFF
TRBJ2-4	TRBV4-1	.	17	few	TGCGCCAGCAGCCAAGATTTTAGGTATGAAGCCAAAAACATTCAGTACTTC	CASSQDFRYEAKNIQYF
TRBJ2-7	TRBV4-2	TRBD1	14	few	TGTGCCAGCAGCCTCTCGGGACAGGGGGACGAGCAGTACTTC	CASSLSGQGDEQYF